This T cell receptor beta chain was sequenced in a study of CD8+CD57+ T cells in acquired aplastic anemia. Overall study context: The mean DNA yield obtained from sorted CD4+ and CD8+ cells came to about 3 ug.

According to the study, genomic DNA was the template for TCR beta VDJ and CDR3 profiling. TCRdb recomputed calls from the reads with MiXCR, one row per CDR3 protein. The repertoire holds 150,000 to 200,000 distinct CDR3 sequences, with about 60% as singletons. V dropped 8 bases and J dropped 7 bases, with 14 bases sitting between them. This CDR3 region has 13 residues. Looked up from germline, CDR1 is LNHNV and CDR2 is YYDKDF (reference sequence). In this sample, this clonotype turned up many times. Its target is not known. Study-wide results and caveats: Patients and controls had in common approximately 28 CD8+ CDR3 sequences.

V is TRBV15 and J is TRBJ1-4; a possible D gene is TRBD1 (6 bases). This clonotype was sampled from a human donor in good health. Sample: sorted CD4+, CD8+, or CD8+CD57+ T cells (not recorded which) from PBMCs. The CDR3 protein is CATGGAPGEKLFF. The CDR3 DNA sequence: TGTGCCACCGGGGGGGCGCCCGGTGAAAAACTGTTTTTT.